This TCR beta chain was sequenced in a study of blood T cell repertoires in COVID-19. In the original processing: Researchers report that nucleated cell counts were estimated from reference gene primer amplification. Using immunoSEQ multiplex PCR, the repertoire was profiled, and TCRdb retains in-frame clones only, with some absent. The V and J calls and the clone size are those of that table, but D and trimming were determined from the DNA. This sample has under 150,000 clones, with 70% to 85% found just once. The germline V gene has CDR1 SGHTA and CDR2 FQGNSA. The CDR3 extends over 15 amino acids. Trimming cost V 2 bases and J 0 bases, with 8 bases left between them.

Sequencing used peripheral blood. This receptor was taken from a woman aged 80 or over in a cohort sampled during active or convalescent COVID-19. The chain combines TRBV7-2 with TRBJ1-3; D is unresolved. Written as DNA, the CDR3 is TGTGCCAGCAGCTTACTGACACACTCTGGAAACACCATATATTTT. Its protein product is CASSLLTHSGNTIYF.